Following are 21 T cell receptor beta chains from one sample sequenced in a study of identifying expanded T cells in peripheral blood. TCRdb's table, derived via immunoSEQ multiplex PCR, lists solely in-frame clones and lacks some. The table records around 100,000 clones, about 87% of them present only once. Sequences were obtained from blood. The origin of the receptors is a person aged 18 to 69 in good health.

This clone was detected once. The chain uses TRBV19 and TRBJ2-1, with D possibly being TRBD2 (6 bases). The CDR3 totals 15 residues. Germline-derived CDR1 and CDR2 are LNHDA and SQIVND (reference sequence). V lost 4 bases, J lost 3 bases, and 13 bases lay in between. The CDR3 nucleotides read TGTGCCAGTAGTAAGACAGCGGGTCTCTACAATGAGCAGTTCTTC. Translated: CASSKTAGLYNEQFF.

On this clone: Other DNA sequences of this sample code for an identical CDR3. The V gene is TRBV9, the J gene TRBJ2-1; unclear D gene. The length of the CDR3 is 13 residues. The V end was cut by 0 bases, the J end by 10 bases, with 11 bases between. Germline CDR1 reads SGDLS; CDR2 reads YYNGEE. The chain's CDR3 is CASSVDPMNEQFF. The DNA of the CDR3 is TGTGCCAGCAGCGTAGACCCCATGAACGAGCAGTTCTTC. Full variable domain (rest looked up from reference TRBV9 and TRBJ2-1): DSGVTQTPKHLITATGQRVTLRCSPRSGDLSVYWYQQSLDQGLQFLIQYYNGEERAKGNILERFSAQQFPDLHSELNLSSLELGDSALYFCASSVDPMNEQFFGPGTRLTVL.

The chain has TRBV28 and TRBJ1-5, with D maybe TRBD1 (5 bases). This CDR3 comprises 14 residues. Per germline, CDR1 MDHEN and CDR2 SYDVKM. Trimming cost V 1 base and J 4 bases, with 8 bases left between them. CDR3 in DNA: TGTGCCAGCAGTTTATTGGCAGGGAATCAGCCCCAGCATTTT. This translates into CASSLLAGNQPQHF. Using reference TRBV28 and TRBJ1-5 for the parts outside the CDR3, the full variable domain is DVKVTQSSRYLVKRTGEKVFLECVQDMDHENMFWYRQDPGLGLRLIYFSYDVKMKEKGDIPEGYSVSREKKERFSLILESASTNQTSMYLCASSLLAGNQPQHFGDGTRLSIL.

The chain combines TRBV10-3 with TRBJ2-2; 11 bases are a match to TRBD1. Trimming took 7 bases from V and 3 from J; bases not matched to a gene: 7. Germline V lookup: CDR1 ENHRY, CDR2 SYGVKD. The CDR3 is 16 amino acids. CDR3 bases: TGTGCCATCAACAACCAGGGACAGGGGGACACCGGGGAGCTGTTTTTT. Its translation is CAINNQGQGDTGELFF.

This sequence joins TRBV7-9 and TRBJ2-5, with D perhaps assigned TRBD1 or TRBD2 (5 bases each). Germline CDR1 and CDR2: SEHNR and FQNEAQ (reference sequence). The V gene lost 3 bases and the J gene lost 5 bases, with 13 bases spanning the gap. The CDR3 has 14 residues. CDR3 sequence: CASSLLGVGETQYF. For the CDR3, the DNA is TGTGCCAGCAGCTTGTTGGGGGTTGGCGAGACCCAGTACTTC.

This chain joins TRBV19 and TRBJ1-5; D is unresolved. V was cut by 3 bases and J by 4 bases, with 7 bases left in between. This CDR3 contains 13 residues. Germline loops: CDR1 LNHDA, CDR2 SQIVND (reference sequence). The CDR3 region has the DNA TGTGCCAGTAGTATCCAGGCTAATCAGCCCCAGCATTTT. As protein: CASSIQANQPQHF.

The chain recombines TRBV2 with TRBJ1-4; 7 bases fit TRBD1. Per the germline V gene, CDR1 is SNHLY and CDR2 is FYNNEI. Unmatched junction bases numbered 5, after V lost 6 bases and J lost 4 bases. This CDR3 comprises 14 residues. DNA for the CDR3: TGTGCCAGCAGGACAGGGTTGATTAATGAAAAACTGTTTTTT. It translates to CASRTGLINEKLFF.

The rearrangement joins TRBV19 to TRBJ1-2; D uncertain. V was cut by 3 bases and J by 5 bases, with 19 bases left in between. The germline V gene has CDR1 LNHDA and CDR2 SQIVND (reference sequence). This CDR3 region has 16 residues. The CDR3 protein is CASSIRSGADSYGYTF. The CDR3 nucleotides are TGTGCCAGTAGTATTCGGTCAGGCGCCGATAGTTATGGCTACACCTTC.

V and J are TRBV30 and TRBJ2-3; D might be TRBD2 (7 bases). CDR3 length: 12 residues. CDR1 and CDR2 from the germline V gene are GTSNPN and SVGIG (reference sequence). Between the trimmed V and J ends, which lost 7 bases and 3 bases, there was a span of 11 bases. The CDR3 loop is CASGGPTDTQYF. The DNA for the CDR3 is TGTGCCTCCGGGGGGCCAACAGATACGCAGTATTTT.

This rearrangement joins TRBV5-1 to TRBJ1-1; D possibly corresponds to TRBD1 (5 bases). Germline CDR1 and CDR2: SGHRS and YFSETQ. V was shortened by 5 bases and J by 3 bases, with 14 bases between the two germline ends. CDR3 length: 14 residues. The CDR3 region is CASRLEPGHTEAFF. The CDR3 nucleotides are TGCGCCAGCAGGCTGGAACCGGGGCACACTGAAGCTTTCTTT.

The rearrangement uses TRBV14 and TRBJ1-2, with D unclear. Germline V gives CDR1 SGHDN, CDR2 FVKESK. CDR3 size: 15 residues. Trimming took 6 bases from V and 3 from J, leaving 17 bases between them. The CDR3 DNA reads TGTGCCAGCAGACCTTGGAGGGCTAGGGACTATGGCTACACCTTC. Its translation is CASRPWRARDYGYTF.

The chain joins TRBV30 to TRBJ1-2; the D gene is possibly TRBD1 (6 bases). Trimming shortened V by 3 bases and J by 7 bases, and 15 bases separated the two germline ends. The germline V gene has CDR1 GTSNPN and CDR2 SVGIG (reference sequence). The CDR3 totals 13 residues. The CDR3 nucleotides read TGTGCCTGGAGGGGTTGGGGGGCAAGTGGCTACACCTTC. It codes for CAWRGWGASGYTF. The whole variable domain, remainder taken from reference TRBV30 and TRBJ1-2, is SQTIHQWPATLVQPVGSPLSLECTVEGTSNPNLYWYRQAAGRGLQLLFYSVGIGQISSEVPQNLSASRPQDRQFILSSKKLLLSDSGFYLCAWRGWGASGYTFGSGTRLTVV.

V gene TRBV5-6 combines with J gene TRBJ1-1; D gene ambiguous. Germline CDR1 SGHDT, CDR2 YYEEEE. Trimming shortened V by 5 bases and J by 6 bases, and 20 bases separated the two germline ends. The CDR3 covers 15 residues. CDR3 loop: CASRKFDTSNAEAFF. The CDR3, as DNA: TGTGCCAGCAGGAAATTCGACACCAGCAACGCTGAAGCTTTCTTT.

The chain links TRBV6-5 to TRBJ1-5; TRBD1 might be the D (6 bases). Trimming took 6 bases from V and 5 from J, leaving 11 bases between them. This CDR3 contains 13 residues. CDR1 and CDR2 from the germline V gene are MNHEY and SVGAGI. This chain's CDR3 is CASRLYRDQPQHF. CDR3 in DNA: TGTGCCAGCAGGCTGTACAGGGATCAGCCCCAGCATTTT.

This chain connects TRBV7-9 to TRBJ1-2; TRBD1 might be the D (6 bases). The length of the CDR3 is 13 residues. In germline, CDR1 is SEHNR, CDR2 FQNEAQ (reference sequence). Trimming removed 5 bases from V and 2 bases from J, with 9 bases in between. In DNA form, the CDR3 reads TGTGCCAGCAGCCGGGACACCAACTATGGCTACACCTTC. It is translated as CASSRDTNYGYTF.

V usage is TRBV2 and J usage is TRBJ2-7, with 11 bases aligning to TRBD2. Per germline, CDR1 SNHLY and CDR2 FYNNEI. The CDR3 sequence is 16 residues long. V lost 7 bases, J lost 0 bases, and 8 bases stayed unmatched. The CDR3 bases are TGTGCCAGCATCAGAGGCCTAGCGGGGGGCTCCTACGAGCAGTACTTC. It yields the protein CASIRGLAGGSYEQYF.

The chain combines TRBV27 with TRBJ2-2; D gene unclear. V was pared by 1 base and J by 1 base, with 13 bases between. CDR1 and CDR2 (germline): MNHEY, SMNVEV (reference sequence). The CDR3 extends over 17 amino acids. CDR3 nucleotides: TGTGCCAGCAGTTTATTTCAAGTGAACATGAACACCGGGGAGCTGTTTTTT. This sequence encodes CASSLFQVNMNTGELFF.

The rearrangement joins TRBV7-9 to TRBJ1-1; no clear D. Germline V gene lookup returns CDR1 SEHNR and CDR2 FQNEAQ (reference sequence). Trimming took off 1 base at V and 4 bases at J, with 10 bases between the two ends. The CDR3 extends over 14 amino acids. The CDR3 protein is CASSLERLGTEAFF. The CDR3 DNA sequence: TGTGCCAGCAGCTTAGAACGATTGGGCACTGAAGCTTTCTTT.

The chain joins TRBV11-2 to TRBJ2-2; a weak D match, TRBD1 (7 bases). V lost 0 bases to trimming and J lost 7 bases, with 15 bases between them. Germline CDR1 reads SGHAT; CDR2 reads FQNNGV. The CDR3 consists of 16 residues. This CDR3 reads CASSLEPGGSDGELFF. As DNA, the CDR3 is TGTGCCAGCAGCTTAGAACCAGGGGGGAGTGACGGGGAGCTGTTTTTT.

This clone showed up just once. The chain is built from TRBV5-4 and TRBJ1-1; possible D gene TRBD1, 6 bases. CDR1 is SGHNT, CDR2 YYREEE, per germline (reference sequence). The CDR3 has 16 amino acids. Trimming cost V 2 bases and J 5 bases, with 19 bases left between them. The CDR3 loop is CASSLDLGGRGTEAFF. CDR3 DNA sequence: TGTGCCAGCAGCTTAGATCTTGGGGGGCGGGGGACTGAAGCTTTCTTT.

V usage is TRBV19 and J usage is TRBJ2-7; a possible D gene is TRBD1 (6 bases). The V gene lost 10 bases and the J gene lost 2 bases, with 12 bases spanning the gap. Per germline, CDR1 LNHDA and CDR2 SQIVND (reference sequence). CDR3 length: 12 residues. CDR3 sequence: CAIPDRTYEQYF. The CDR3 nucleotides read TGTGCCATTCCAGACAGGACCTACGAGCAGTACTTC.